This T cell receptor beta chain was obtained from a study of blood T cell repertoires in COVID-19. As for the study in general: The origin of the acute and convalescent COVID-19 samples was the United States, Italy and Spain.

In the authors' methods: By means of reference gene primer amplification, nucleated cell counts were estimated. The protocol was immunoSEQ multiplex PCR, while the TCRdb copy is restricted to in-frame clones and leaves out a portion. V and J calls plus clone size are reproduced from that table; the DNA served to infer D and trimming. This sample has about 260,000 clones, with approximately 88% found just once. This clone was counted once. CDR1 and CDR2 (germline): LNHDA, SQIVND (reference sequence). After removal of 7 bases from V and 4 bases from J, the junction contained 10 bases not matched to a gene. This CDR3 is 15 amino acids long.

The rearrangement links TRBV19 to TRBJ2-7, with TRBD1 identical over 10 bases. This TCR derives from a human donor in a cohort sampled during active COVID-19. The sample was peripheral blood. The CDR3 sequence is CASKGQGTAGYEQYF. As DNA, the CDR3 is TGTGCCAGTAAGGGACAGGGGACGGCCGGTTACGAGCAGTACTTC.